These 19 T cell receptor beta chains came from one sample sequenced in a study of beta chain features in type 1 diabetes. Findings of the study overall: Type 1 diabetes patients showed a moderate but significant shortening of TCRB CDR3s in all four CD4+ subsets.

These receptors have no identified antigens. Sequencing targeted expressed TCRB transcripts, as all isolated RNA had been reverse transcribed. TCRdb's copy holds only in-frame clones and misses some; the assay was immunoSEQ multiplex PCR. The sample yields around 360,000 clones, roughly 12% seen once. Material for sequencing was naive CD4+ T cells from blood. The receptors shown here come from a woman in her late teens or twenties with type 1 diabetes.

This clone appeared a few times. V usage is TRBV29-1 and J usage is TRBJ1-4; maybe TRBD1 (5 bases). This CDR3 has 13 residues. Germline V gene sequence: CDR1 SQVTM, CDR2 ANQGSEA. The V gene lost 4 bases and the J gene lost 8 bases, with 14 bases spanning the gap. CDR3 amino acids: CSVGRQGGEKLFF. Written as DNA, the CDR3 is TGCAGCGTTGGGCGCCAGGGTGGGGAAAAACTGTTTTTT. The full variable domain, its missing parts supplied by reference TRBV29-1 and TRBJ1-4, is SAVISQKPSRDICQRGTSLTIQCQVDSQVTMMFWYRQQPGQSLTLIATANQGSEATYESGFVIDKFPISRPNLTFSTLTVSNMSPEDSSIYLCSVGRQGGEKLFFGSGTQLSVL.

This clone was observed a few times. The V call is TRBV27, the J call TRBJ1-5; TRBD1 matches at 7 bases. Germline CDR1 and CDR2: MNHEY and SMNVEV (reference sequence). The CDR3 runs to 14 residues. Trimming took 6 bases from V and 4 from J; bases not matched to a gene: 6. In DNA, the CDR3 is TGTGCCAGCAGGCCCCAGGGGGAGAATCAGCCCCAGCATTTT. Translating it yields CASRPQGENQPQHF.

This clone has a handful of counts. The chain employs TRBV19 and TRBJ2-1; D is unclear. CDR1 and CDR2 (germline): LNHDA, SQIVND (reference sequence). There are 12 residues in the CDR3. Trimming took off 10 bases at V and 4 bases at J, with 11 bases between the two ends. The CDR3 nucleotides are TGTGCCACCGAGCAAACTTACAATGAGCAGTTCTTC. This translates into CATEQTYNEQFF.

The chain recombines TRBV27 with TRBJ1-3, with a tentative D call TRBD1 (6 bases). Per germline, CDR1 MNHEY and CDR2 SMNVEV (reference sequence). V dropped 5 bases and J dropped 3 bases, with 14 bases sitting between them. This CDR3 is 15 amino acids long. The CDR3, as DNA: TGTGCCAGCAGTCCCAACCGGGACATTGGAAACACCATATATTTT. It encodes CASSPNRDIGNTIYF.

The sample holds a few counts of this clone. The gene calls are TRBV9 and TRBJ1-1, with D maybe TRBD1 (6 bases). Germline lookup yields CDR1 SGDLS and CDR2 YYNGEE. V lost 3 bases and J 0 bases, leaving 12 bases between the germline ends. The CDR3 consists of 15 residues. In nucleotides, the CDR3 is TGTGCCAGCAGCGAACCCAGGGGCATGAACACTGAAGCTTTCTTT. It codes for CASSEPRGMNTEAFF.

The gene calls are TRBV19 and TRBJ1-2; 9 nucleotides match TRBD1. After removal of 7 bases from V and 8 bases from J, the junction contained 11 bases not matched to a gene. Germline CDR1 and CDR2: LNHDA and SQIVND (reference sequence). The CDR3 covers 14 residues. CDR3 amino acids: CASIAPTGGEGYTF. Written as DNA, the CDR3 is TGTGCCAGTATCGCGCCGACAGGGGGAGAAGGCTACACCTTC. The full variable domain, in which reference TRBV19 and TRBJ1-2 provide the parts outside the CDR3, is DGGITQSPKYLFRKEGQNVTLSCEQNLNHDAMYWYRQDPGQGLRLIYYSQIVNDFQKGDIAEGYSVSREKKESFPLTVTSAQKNPTAFYLCASIAPTGGEGYTFGSGTRLTVV.

This clone was observed a handful of times. The gene calls are TRBV7-2 and TRBJ2-1, with 9 positions matching TRBD2. Trimming cost V 2 bases and J 7 bases; bases outside gene matches: 6. The germline V gene encodes CDR1 SGHTA and CDR2 FQGNSA. The CDR3 is 15 amino acids. CDR3 sequence: CASSLTQRGENEQFF. As DNA, the CDR3 is TGTGCCAGCAGCTTAACCCAGCGGGGGGAGAATGAGCAGTTCTTC.

This clone has only a few counts. This sequence joins TRBV14 and TRBJ2-5, with 8 nucleotides matching TRBD1. The V gene end was trimmed by 3 bases and the J gene end by 6 bases; junction bases not matched to a gene: 6. The V gene's germline CDR1 is SGHDN and CDR2 FVKESK. There are 14 residues in the CDR3. The CDR3: CASSQGQVPKTQYF. DNA of the CDR3: TGTGCCAGCAGCCAGGGACAGGTTCCGAAGACCCAGTACTTC. The variable domain in full, completed from reference TRBV14 and TRBJ2-5, reads EAGVTQFPSHSVIEKGQTVTLRCDPISGHDNLYWYRRVMGKEIKFLLHFVKESKQDESGMPNNRFLAERTGGTYSTLKVQPAELEDSGVYFCASSQGQVPKTQYFGPGTRLLVL.

The chain recombines TRBV7-2 with TRBJ2-7; 9 bases agree with TRBD2. Germline V gene sequence: CDR1 SGHTA, CDR2 FQGNSA. The CDR3 sequence is 15 residues long. Losses at the gene ends were 5 bases for V and 1 base for J; bases not matched to a gene: 6. The CDR3 nucleotides read TGTGCCAGCAGCCCCAATAGCGGGGGATCCTACGAGCAGTACTTC. Its protein product is CASSPNSGGSYEQYF.

This clone was seen more than once but under ten times. V is TRBV7-2 and J is TRBJ2-7, with 7 bases that match TRBD2. This CDR3 is built from 13 residues. CDR1 and CDR2 from the germline V gene are SGHTA and FQGNSA. Germline trimming cut 5 bases from V and 3 bases from J; bases unmatched to any gene: 4. The CDR3 DNA is TGTGCCAGCAGCCCCCGGACTAGCTACGAGCAGTACTTC. It codes for CASSPRTSYEQYF.

This clone came up a few times. V and J are TRBV25-1 and TRBJ2-2, with 11 bases matching TRBD2. The ends lost 3 bases at V and 13 bases at J; junction bases unmatched: 10. Per germline, CDR1 MGHDK and CDR2 SYGVNS. The CDR3 has 15 residues. CDR3: CASSEGLAVYRGLFF. CDR3 nucleotides: TGTGCCAGCAGTGAGGGACTAGCGGTCTACCGTGGGCTGTTTTTT.

The J gene is TRBJ1-2, the V gene TRBV30; 7 nucleotides align to TRBD1. Losses at the gene ends were 3 bases for V and 3 bases for J; bases not matched to a gene: 4. CDR1 GTSNPN and CDR2 SVGIG come from the germline V gene (reference sequence). The CDR3 covers 13 residues. Here the CDR3 reads CAWSVTGDYGYTF. The CDR3 DNA reads TGTGCCTGGAGCGTCACAGGGGACTATGGCTACACCTTC.

The gene calls are TRBV4-2 and TRBJ2-7; 10 positions agree with TRBD1. Per the germline V gene, CDR1 is LGHNA and CDR2 is YNFKEQ. J lost 0 bases, V lost 4 bases, and 3 bases had no gene match. The CDR3 covers 15 residues. The DNA of the CDR3 is TGTGCCAGCAGCCCCGGGACAGGGGTCTCCTACGAGCAGTACTTC. Amino acids: CASSPGTGVSYEQYF.

The V call is TRBV6-5, the J call TRBJ1-4; TRBD1 aligns across 10 bases. From germline, CDR1 is MNHEY and CDR2 SVGAGI. The CDR3 is 16 residues long. V lost 2 bases and J lost 8; bases outside the gene matches: 8. DNA of the CDR3: TGTGCCAGCAGTTACGGGGACAGGGGCCTTGGGGAAAAACTGTTTTTT. It codes for CASSYGDRGLGEKLFF.

CDR3 DNA: TGTGCCAGCAGCTTAGTTCCGGGAGGGTCTTACGAGCAGTACTTC. Its translation: CASSLVPGGSYEQYF. The chain joins TRBV11-2 to TRBJ2-7, with 8 bases fitting TRBD2. V lost 1 base, J lost 4 bases, and 6 bases stayed unmatched. Germline V lookup: CDR1 SGHAT, CDR2 FQNNGV. The CDR3 length is 15 residues.

The chain is built from TRBV2 and TRBJ2-4; 13 bases align to TRBD2. The CDR3 extends over 16 amino acids. Germline CDR1 reads SNHLY; CDR2 reads FYNNEI. The J segment lost 1 base and the V segment lost 10 bases, leaving 7 bases of the junction unmatched. Here the CDR3 reads CATGLAGFRAKNIQYF. The CDR3 DNA reads TGTGCCACGGGACTAGCGGGATTTCGGGCCAAAAACATTCAGTACTTC.

This clone was observed a few times. This chain connects TRBV9 to TRBJ2-5; 9 nucleotides agree with TRBD1. The V segment lost 2 bases and the J segment 5 bases; nucleotides outside the gene matches: 7. The V gene's germline CDR1 is SGDLS and CDR2 YYNGEE. The CDR3 is 15 residues long. CDR3 protein: CASSVRTGDMETQYF. Here the CDR3 DNA reads TGTGCCAGCAGCGTTAGGACAGGGGATATGGAGACCCAGTACTTC.

The rearrangement links TRBV29-1 to TRBJ1-4; the D gene is possibly TRBD1 (5 bases). Germline CDR1 SQVTM, CDR2 ANQGSEA. This CDR3 comprises 13 residues. The V end was cut by 7 bases, the J end by 7 bases, with 16 bases between. The CDR3 DNA reads TGCAGCGCAGGGCCCCAATCTGGTGAAAAACTGTTTTTT. Protein sequence: CSAGPQSGEKLFF.

This clone was detected a few times. V and J are TRBV5-1 and TRBJ2-3; D is possibly TRBD1 (6 bases). CDR1 is SGHRS and CDR2 is YFSETQ in the germline V gene. There are 15 residues in the CDR3. Trimming cost V 0 bases and J 2 bases, with 10 bases left between them. CDR3 loop: CASSLVQGFTDTQYF. The DNA of the CDR3 is TGCGCCAGCAGCTTGGTCCAGGGGTTCACAGATACGCAGTATTTT.